Shown below are 27 T cell receptor beta chains from a single sample sequenced in a study of T cell responses to AZD1222 COVID-19 vaccine. Assay used: immunoSEQ multiplex PCR; TCRdb lists only in-frame clones, some missing. The sample lists over 200,000 clones; 94% were seen once. The sample in question was peripheral blood, obtained 28 days after the second dose of the MenACWY control vaccine. The receptors stem from an adult who received the MenACWY meningococcal vaccine as a control.

The chain recombines TRBV6-5 with TRBJ2-2, with D perhaps TRBD2 (5 bases). The V end was cut by 5 bases, the J end by 5 bases, with 12 bases between. Looked up from germline, CDR1 is MNHEY and CDR2 is SVGAGI. The CDR3 covers 14 residues. CDR3 nucleotide sequence: TGTGCCAGCAGTCCCCTCTCGGGAACCGGGGAGCTGTTTTTT. Residues: CASSPLSGTGELFF.

The chain recombines TRBV24-1 with TRBJ2-7; D is ambiguous. Germline lookup yields CDR1 KGHDR and CDR2 SFDVKD. The V end was cut by 2 bases, the J end by 1 base, with 5 bases between. The CDR3 loop spans 13 amino acids. The CDR3 region is CATSDSLSYEQYF. The CDR3 nucleotides are TGTGCCACCAGTGATTCCCTTTCCTACGAGCAGTACTTC.

The table lists this clone with a count of one. The chain links TRBV19 to TRBJ1-1; the match to TRBD1 covers 9 bases. The junction had 11 bases not matched to a gene; V was cut back by 5 bases and J by 1 base. From germline, CDR1 is LNHDA and CDR2 SQIVND (reference sequence). The CDR3 is 17 residues long. The CDR3 DNA reads TGTGCCAGTAGTCGAAGGGACAGGGTATTCGCGAACACTGAAGCTTTCTTT. Translation: CASSRRDRVFANTEAFF.

CDR3 nucleotide sequence: TGTGCCACCAGCAGAGATTGGCCAGATAGCAATCAGCCCCAGCATTTT. Residues: CATSRDWPDSNQPQHF. The V and J genes are TRBV15 and TRBJ1-5, with no clear D. The germline CDR1 and CDR2 sequences are LNHNV and YYDKDF (reference sequence). The V end was cut by 0 bases, the J end by 0 bases, with 9 bases between. The CDR3 is 16 residues long. Looking up the rest from reference TRBV15 and TRBJ1-5 gives the full variable domain: DAMVIQNPRYQVTQFGKPVTLSCSQTLNHNVMYWYQQKSSQAPKLLFHYYDKDFNNEADTPDNFQSRRPNTSFCFLDIRSPGLGDTAMYLCATSRDWPDSNQPQHFGDGTRLSIL.

CDR3 sequence reads: CASSEQGTNQETQYF. The DNA for the CDR3 is TGTGCCAGCAGTGAACAAGGGACTAACCAAGAGACCCAGTACTTC. The chain recombines TRBV2 with TRBJ2-5; 7 bases agree with TRBD2. This CDR3 comprises 15 residues. Trimming at V came to 2 bases and at J to 0 bases, leaving 3 bases not matched to a gene. Per the germline V gene, CDR1 is SNHLY and CDR2 is FYNNEI.

V usage is TRBV2 and J usage is TRBJ1-5; D is perhaps TRBD1 (6 bases). Germline V gene data show CDR1 as SNHLY and CDR2 as FYNNEI. V was trimmed by 5 bases and J by 2 bases, leaving 10 bases between them. This CDR3 has 14 residues. In DNA form, the CDR3 reads TGTGCCAGCAGTCCGGGGGGCGGCAATCAGCCCCAGCATTTT. This encodes CASSPGGGNQPQHF.

This chain connects TRBV9 to TRBJ2-7, with D possibly being TRBD1 or TRBD2 (7 bases each). The germline gives CDR1 SGDLS, CDR2 YYNGEE. There are 14 residues in the CDR3. The ends were cut back, 3 bases at V and 2 bases at J, with 12 bases in the middle. CDR3 bases: TGTGCCAGCAGCGCATCAGGGGGGGCCTACGAGCAGTACTTC. It encodes CASSASGGAYEQYF.

The chain carries TRBV5-4 and TRBJ2-1; TRBD2 aligns across 9 bases. This CDR3 is 16 amino acids long. The ends lost 2 bases at V and 7 bases at J; junction bases unmatched: 10. In germline, CDR1 is SGHNT, CDR2 YYREEE (reference sequence). CDR3 residues: CASSFSAGGPRNEQFF. Written as DNA, the CDR3 is TGTGCCAGCAGCTTTTCGGCGGGGGGGCCCCGGAATGAGCAGTTCTTC.

The chain joins TRBV28 to TRBJ1-6; tentatively, D is TRBD1 (6 bases). This CDR3 has 14 residues. Trimming stripped 4 bases from V and 10 bases from J, with 14 bases between. CDR1 is MDHEN and CDR2 is SYDVKM in the germline V gene. The CDR3 loop reads CASSYREGRSPLHF. Here the CDR3 DNA reads TGTGCCAGCAGTTACAGGGAGGGACGGTCACCCCTCCACTTT.

The chain uses TRBV3-1 (or the pseudogene TRBV3-2) and TRBJ2-7; tentatively, D is TRBD1 (6 bases). There are 14 residues in the CDR3. The germline V gene encodes CDR1 LGHDT and CDR2 YNNKEL (reference sequence). Between the trimmed V and J ends, which lost 4 bases and 2 bases, there was a span of 12 bases. For the CDR3, the DNA is TGTGCCAGCAGCCTAGAACAGGGAACCTACGAGCAGTACTTC. Translating gives CASSLEQGTYEQYF.

J is TRBJ2-7 and V is TRBV14; D not certain. CDR3 size: 16 residues. Trimming took off 0 bases at V and 0 bases at J, with 12 bases between the two ends. Per germline, CDR1 SGHDN and CDR2 FVKESK. CDR3 sequence: CASSQDRPLSSYEQYF. In DNA form, the CDR3 reads TGTGCCAGCAGCCAAGATCGTCCTCTTAGCTCCTACGAGCAGTACTTC.

This clone has a single count. This chain links TRBV9 with TRBJ2-2, with 12 bases lining up with TRBD2. This CDR3 has 16 amino acids. CDR1 is SGDLS and CDR2 is YYNGEE in the germline V gene. V dropped 3 bases and J dropped 5; count of bases not matched to a gene: 5. For the CDR3, the DNA is TGTGCCAGCAGCGCAACTAGCGGGGGGACGACCGGGGAGCTGTTTTTT. It is translated as CASSATSGGTTGELFF.

The CDR3 region is CASSDRDRLAKNIQYF. The CDR3 region has the DNA TGTGCCAGCAGTGACCGGGACAGGTTAGCCAAAAACATTCAGTACTTC. V gene TRBV6-1 combines with J gene TRBJ2-4, with 8 positions matching TRBD1. There are 16 residues in the CDR3. Per the germline V gene, CDR1 is MNHNS and CDR2 is SASEGT. Losses at the gene ends were 3 bases for V and 0 bases for J; bases not matched to a gene: 4.

The chain is built from TRBV18 and TRBJ2-3; 9 bases agree with TRBD1. The CDR3 has 20 residues. Germline assignment: CDR1 KGHSH and CDR2 LQKENI. V shed 1 base, J shed 1 base, and the junction held 15 bases outside the gene matches. The CDR3 is CASSPLPVAGTGFGTDTQYF. CDR3 sequence (DNA): TGTGCCAGCTCACCACTACCGGTCGCTGGGACAGGGTTTGGCACAGATACGCAGTATTTT.

The DNA for the CDR3 is TGTGCCAGCAGTGAGGGACAGGCGGCCTATGGCTACACCTTC. It translates to CASSEGQAAYGYTF. This chain uses TRBV2 with TRBJ1-2; 8 bases map to TRBD1. CDR3 length: 14 amino acids. The ends lost 3 bases at V and 4 bases at J; junction bases unmatched: 4. Germline V gene sequence: CDR1 SNHLY, CDR2 FYNNEI.

This clone was found once. The chain carries TRBV7-8 and TRBJ2-7; D is uncertain. This CDR3 spans 12 amino acids. V shed 2 bases and J shed 6 bases, with 8 bases lying between them. Germline loops: CDR1 SGHVS, CDR2 FQNEAQ. The CDR3 DNA sequence: TGTGCCAGCAGCTTAAGTGTCGTCGAGCAGTACTTC. It yields the protein CASSLSVVEQYF.

The gene calls are TRBV28 and TRBJ2-3; 8 nucleotides align to TRBD2. V was clipped by 5 bases and J by 1 base; unmatched bases: 8. The length of the CDR3 is 16 residues. Germline V gene lookup returns CDR1 MDHEN and CDR2 SYDVKM. The CDR3 here is CASSPRREVGTDTQYF. The CDR3 nucleotides are TGTGCCAGCAGTCCCAGGCGGGAGGTCGGCACAGATACGCAGTATTTT. Using reference TRBV28 and TRBJ2-3 for the parts outside the CDR3, the full variable domain is DVKVTQSSRYLVKRTGEKVFLECVQDMDHENMFWYRQDPGLGLRLIYFSYDVKMKEKGDIPEGYSVSREKKERFSLILESASTNQTSMYLCASSPRREVGTDTQYFGPGTRLTVL.

V gene TRBV27 combines with J gene TRBJ1-2; TRBD1 agrees at 7 bases. The J segment lost 6 bases and the V segment lost 7 bases, leaving 11 bases of the junction unmatched. The CDR3 totals 14 residues. The germline V gene encodes CDR1 MNHEY and CDR2 SMNVEV (reference sequence). This chain's CDR3 is CASTSRQGLDGYTF. The CDR3 coding sequence is TGTGCCAGCACCTCCCGACAGGGACTGGATGGCTACACCTTC.

V is TRBV9 and J is TRBJ1-2; TRBD1 agrees at 10 bases. The germline V gene has CDR1 SGDLS and CDR2 YYNGEE. CDR3 size: 14 residues. The V gene end was trimmed by 4 bases and the J gene end by 6 bases; junction bases not matched to a gene: 6. CDR3 nucleotide sequence: TGTGCCAGCAGCCTGTCGGACAGGGGGAATGGCTACACCTTC. It yields the protein CASSLSDRGNGYTF.

V gene TRBV6-5 combines with J gene TRBJ2-7, with TRBD1 identical over 11 bases. Trimming cost V 6 bases and J 1 base; bases outside gene matches: 5. The CDR3 consists of 15 residues. The V gene's germline CDR1 is MNHEY and CDR2 SVGAGI. CDR3 coding DNA: TGTGCCAGCAGCGCCGGGACAGGGGGTTCCTACGAGCAGTACTTC. This translates into CASSAGTGGSYEQYF.

This chain joins TRBV24-1 and TRBJ2-1; D is unresolved. The V gene's germline CDR1 is KGHDR and CDR2 SFDVKD. The CDR3 extends over 13 amino acids. V dropped 2 bases and J dropped 9 bases, with 10 bases sitting between them. The CDR3 DNA is TGTGCCACCAGTGATTCAAGCTTAAGTGAGCAGTTCTTC. Its protein product is CATSDSSLSEQFF.

This rearrangement joins TRBV7-7 to TRBJ2-7; 10 nucleotides match TRBD1. Losses at the gene ends were 3 bases for V and 6 bases for J; bases not matched to a gene: 2. The CDR3 runs to 13 residues. From germline, CDR1 is SSHAT and CDR2 FNYEAQ (reference sequence). The CDR3 DNA reads TGTGCCAGCAGCTTGGACAGGGGGTTCGAGCAGTACTTC. It codes for CASSLDRGFEQYF.

This clone appeared once. This rearrangement joins TRBV10-3 to TRBJ2-4; unclear D gene. Germline lookup yields CDR1 ENHRY and CDR2 SYGVKD. The CDR3 consists of 13 residues. V was cut by 0 bases and J by 6 bases, with 6 bases left in between. The CDR3 here is CAISESGLNIQYF. CDR3 bases: TGTGCCATCAGTGAGTCGGGTCTAAACATTCAGTACTTC.

V gene TRBV5-1 combines with J gene TRBJ2-5; the D gene is possibly TRBD2 (5 bases). Germline CDR1 is SGHRS and CDR2 is YFSETQ. Trimming left V 4 bases short and J 3 bases short, with 10 bases between. The CDR3 has 13 residues. CDR3 sequence (DNA): TGCGCCAGCAGCCCGGGGATGGAAGAGACCCAGTACTTC. Its translation is CASSPGMEETQYF.

This sequence joins TRBV5-1 and TRBJ1-5; 9 nucleotides line up with TRBD1. Trimming at V came to 4 bases and at J to 6 bases, leaving 8 bases not matched to a gene. Germline lookup yields CDR1 SGHRS and CDR2 YFSETQ. There are 15 residues in the CDR3. Written as DNA, the CDR3 is TGCGCCAGCAGCCTGACCGGACAGGGGAGTCAGCCCCAGCATTTT. It yields the protein CASSLTGQGSQPQHF.

This clone appeared once. The rearrangement uses TRBV3-1 (or the pseudogene TRBV3-2) and TRBJ2-7; 8 nucleotides line up with TRBD1. Germline V CDR1 and CDR2: LGHDT, YNNKEL (reference sequence). This CDR3 comprises 16 residues. The trim removed 4 bases at V and 5 bases at J, leaving 13 bases unmatched. The CDR3 loop is CASSPLNQGAGDEQYF. CDR3 DNA sequence: TGTGCCAGCAGCCCCCTAAATCAGGGGGCTGGCGACGAGCAGTACTTC.

The chain carries TRBV9 and TRBJ2-7; TRBD1 matches at 8 bases. Germline V gene lookup returns CDR1 SGDLS and CDR2 YYNGEE. This CDR3 has 14 amino acids. J was trimmed by 6 bases and V by 3 bases; bases with no gene match: 8. The DNA of the CDR3 is TGTGCCAGCAGCGGAGGACAGGGAAGAGGCGAGCAGTACTTC. This sequence encodes CASSGGQGRGEQYF.